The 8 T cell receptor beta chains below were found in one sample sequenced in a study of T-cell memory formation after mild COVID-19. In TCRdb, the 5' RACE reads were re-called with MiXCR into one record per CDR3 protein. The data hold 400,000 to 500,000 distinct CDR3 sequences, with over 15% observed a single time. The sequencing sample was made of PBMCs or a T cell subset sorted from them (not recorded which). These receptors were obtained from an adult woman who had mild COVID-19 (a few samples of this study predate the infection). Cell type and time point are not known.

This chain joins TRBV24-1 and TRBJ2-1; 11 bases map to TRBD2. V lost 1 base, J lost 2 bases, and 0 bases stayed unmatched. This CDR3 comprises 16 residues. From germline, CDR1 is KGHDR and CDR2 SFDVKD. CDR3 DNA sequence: TGTGCCACCAGTGATTTTAGCGGGAGGGCCTACAATGAGCAGTTCTTC. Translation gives CATSDFSGRAYNEQFF.

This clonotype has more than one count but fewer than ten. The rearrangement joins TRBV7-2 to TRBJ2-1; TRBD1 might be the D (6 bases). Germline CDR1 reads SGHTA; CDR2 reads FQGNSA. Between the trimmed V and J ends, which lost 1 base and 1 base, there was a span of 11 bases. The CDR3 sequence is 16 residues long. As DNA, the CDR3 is TGTGCCAGCAGCTTAGTAGGACAGCTGTCCTACAATGAGCAGTTCTTC. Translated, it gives CASSLVGQLSYNEQFF.

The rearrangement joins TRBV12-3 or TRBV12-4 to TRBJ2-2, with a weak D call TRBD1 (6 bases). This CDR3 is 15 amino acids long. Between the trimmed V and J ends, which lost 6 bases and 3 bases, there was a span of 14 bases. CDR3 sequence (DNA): TGTGCCAGCAGGGTGACAGGCACCTACACCGGGGAGCTGTTTTTT. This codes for CASRVTGTYTGELFF.

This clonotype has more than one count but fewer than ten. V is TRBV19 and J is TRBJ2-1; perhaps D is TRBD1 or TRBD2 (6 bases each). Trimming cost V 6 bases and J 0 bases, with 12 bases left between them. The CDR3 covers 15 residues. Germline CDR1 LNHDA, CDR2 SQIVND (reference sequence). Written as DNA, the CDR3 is TGTGCCAGTAGCAGGGGACTTAGCTCCTACAATGAGCAGTTCTTC. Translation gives CASSRGLSSYNEQFF.

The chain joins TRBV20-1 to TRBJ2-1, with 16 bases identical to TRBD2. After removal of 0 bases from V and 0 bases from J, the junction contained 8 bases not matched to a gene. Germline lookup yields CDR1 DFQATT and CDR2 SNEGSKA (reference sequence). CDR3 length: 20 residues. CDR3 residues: CSARDTGTSGRAGSYNEQFF. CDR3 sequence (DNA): TGCAGTGCTAGAGATACCGGGACTAGCGGGAGGGCCGGCTCCTACAATGAGCAGTTCTTC.

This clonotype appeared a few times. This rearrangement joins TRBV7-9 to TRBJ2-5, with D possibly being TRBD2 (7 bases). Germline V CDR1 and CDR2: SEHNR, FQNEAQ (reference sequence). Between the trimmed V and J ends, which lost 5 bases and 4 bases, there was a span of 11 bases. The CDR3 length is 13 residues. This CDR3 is CASSARGAETQYF. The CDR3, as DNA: TGTGCCAGCAGCGCCCGGGGGGCAGAGACCCAGTACTTC.

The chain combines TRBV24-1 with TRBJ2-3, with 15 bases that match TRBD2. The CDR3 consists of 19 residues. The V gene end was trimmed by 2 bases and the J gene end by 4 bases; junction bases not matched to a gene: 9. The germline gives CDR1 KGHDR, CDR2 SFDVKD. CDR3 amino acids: CATSDSGLAGGPVPDTQYF. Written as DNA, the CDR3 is TGTGCCACCAGTGATTCCGGACTAGCGGGAGGGCCAGTCCCAGATACGCAGTATTTT.

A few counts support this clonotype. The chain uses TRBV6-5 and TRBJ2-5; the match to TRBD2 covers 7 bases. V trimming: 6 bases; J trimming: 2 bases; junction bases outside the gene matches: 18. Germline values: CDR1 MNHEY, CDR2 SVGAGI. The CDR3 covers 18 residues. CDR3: CASRGGLERDIQQETQYF. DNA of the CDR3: TGTGCCAGCAGGGGAGGTCTTGAGCGGGATATCCAACAAGAGACCCAGTACTTC.